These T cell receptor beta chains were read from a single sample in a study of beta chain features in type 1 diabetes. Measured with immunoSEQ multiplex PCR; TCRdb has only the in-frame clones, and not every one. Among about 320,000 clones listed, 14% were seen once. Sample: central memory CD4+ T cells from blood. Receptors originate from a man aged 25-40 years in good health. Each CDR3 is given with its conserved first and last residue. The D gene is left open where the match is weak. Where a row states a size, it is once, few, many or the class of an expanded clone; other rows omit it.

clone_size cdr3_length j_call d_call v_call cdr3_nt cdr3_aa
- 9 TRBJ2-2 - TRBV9 TGTGCGAACACCGGGGAGCTGTTTTTT CANTGELFF
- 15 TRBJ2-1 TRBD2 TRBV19 TGTGCCAGTAGTATTCACAGGACTAGCGGTAACCAGCAGTTCTTC CASSIHRTSGNQQFF
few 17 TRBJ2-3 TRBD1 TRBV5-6 TGTGCCAGCAGCTTGACCGCTGGACAGGGCGTCCCAGATACGCAGTATTTT CASSLTAGQGVPDTQYF
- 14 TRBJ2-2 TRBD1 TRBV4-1 TGCGCCAGCAGGGGGACAGGGGCCACCGGGGAGCTGTTTTTT CASRGTGATGELFF
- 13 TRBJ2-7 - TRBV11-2 TGTGCCAGCGCCCCCGGGGGTTTAGTCGAGCAGTACTTC CASAPGGLVEQYF
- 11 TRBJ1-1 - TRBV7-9 TGTGCCAGCAGCCCCCGGGACGAAGCTTTCTTT CASSPRDEAFF
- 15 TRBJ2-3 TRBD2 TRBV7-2 TGTGCCAGCAGCCACGGGAGGGCGAGCACAGATACGCAGTATTTT CASSHGRASTDTQYF
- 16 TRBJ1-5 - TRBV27 TGTGCCAGCAGTTTCAGACGGAGATCTGGCAATCAGCCCCAGCATTTT CASSFRRRSGNQPQHF
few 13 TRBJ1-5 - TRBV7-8 TGTGCCAGCAGCTTACAGAGCAATCAGCCCCAGCATTTT CASSLQSNQPQHF
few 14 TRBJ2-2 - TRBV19 TGTGCCAGTAGTATAGAGACAGGCACCGGGGAGCTGTTTTTT CASSIETGTGELFF
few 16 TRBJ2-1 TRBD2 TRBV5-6 TGTGCCAGCAGCTCTAAAACTAGCGGGAGCTTCAATGAGCAGTTCTTC CASSSKTSGSFNEQFF
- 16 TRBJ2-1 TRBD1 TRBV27 TGTGCCAGCAGTTTAACGGGTGACAGGGAGTACAATGAGCAGTTCTTC CASSLTGDREYNEQFF
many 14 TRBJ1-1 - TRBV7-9 TGTGCCAGCAGCTTATTAGCTAGCGACACTGAAGCTTTCTTT CASSLLASDTEAFF
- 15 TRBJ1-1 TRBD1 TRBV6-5 TGTGCCAGCAGTTACAGATCAGGGGGACTCACTGAAGCTTTCTTT CASSYRSGGLTEAFF
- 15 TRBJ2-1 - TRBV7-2 TGTGCCAGCAGCACCCAGGGAGGCTCCTACAATGAGCAGTTCTTC CASSTQGGSYNEQFF
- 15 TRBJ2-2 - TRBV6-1 TGTGCCAGCAAAGTACAGGGAAGGAACACCGGGGAGCTGTTTTTT CASKVQGRNTGELFF
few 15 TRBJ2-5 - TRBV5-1 TGCGCCAGCAGCTTGGCCGTGGCGTACCAAGAGACCCAGTACTTC CASSLAVAYQETQYF
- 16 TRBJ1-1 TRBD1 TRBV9 TGTGCCAGCAGAAAGACAGGGGGCGCGACGAACACTGAAGCTTTCTTT CASRKTGGATNTEAFF
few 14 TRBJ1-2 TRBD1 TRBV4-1 TGCGCCAGCAACCCCGGGACAGGGCCCTATGGCTACACCTTC CASNPGTGPYGYTF
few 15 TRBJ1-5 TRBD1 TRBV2 TGTGCCAGCAGATTTGACAGGGGTGGCAATCAGCCCCAGCATTTT CASRFDRGGNQPQHF
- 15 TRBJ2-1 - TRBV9 TGTGCCAGCAGCTCCCGGTGGGGGGCAGTAAATGAGCAGTTCTTC CASSSRWGAVNEQFF
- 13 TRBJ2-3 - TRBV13 TGTGCCAGCAGCTTCCCTAGCACAGATACGCAGTATTTT CASSFPSTDTQYF
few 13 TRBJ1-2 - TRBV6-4 TGTGCCAGCAGCCAGGCGCCAGAATATGGCTACACCTTC CASSQAPEYGYTF
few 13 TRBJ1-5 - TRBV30 TGTGCCTGGAGTGTACGTAAGGGTCAGCCCCAGCATTTT CAWSVRKGQPQHF
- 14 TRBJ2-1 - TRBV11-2 TGTGCCAGCTCCAAAGGGGCGGGCCCCAATGAGCAGTTCTTC CASSKGAGPNEQFF
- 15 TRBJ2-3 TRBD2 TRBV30 TGTGCCTGGAGTGGGAGCGGGAGTGAGGGGGATACGCAGTATTTT CAWSGSGSEGDTQYF
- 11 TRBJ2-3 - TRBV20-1 TGCAGTGCTACCACTGCGGATACGCAGTATTTT CSATTADTQYF
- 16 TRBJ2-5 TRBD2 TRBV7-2 TGTGCCAGCAGCTTAAGAGCGGGGGAGCCCCAAGAGACCCAGTACTTC CASSLRAGEPQETQYF
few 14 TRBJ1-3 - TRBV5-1 TGCGCCAGCAGACGGCAGAACTCTGGAAACACCATATATTTT CASRRQNSGNTIYF
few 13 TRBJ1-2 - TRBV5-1 TGCGCCAGCAGCTTGGCTCCAGACTATGGCTACACCTTC CASSLAPDYGYTF
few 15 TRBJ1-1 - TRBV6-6 TGTGCCAGCAGTGTAACACAGGGTGTGGGTACTGAAGCTTTCTTT CASSVTQGVGTEAFF
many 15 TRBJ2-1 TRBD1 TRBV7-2 TGTGCCAGCAGCCGGACAGGCCAATCCTACAATGAGCAGTTCTTC CASSRTGQSYNEQFF
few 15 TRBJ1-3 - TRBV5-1 TGCGCCAGCAGCCTGGACGGGACGGAAGGAAACACCATATATTTT CASSLDGTEGNTIYF
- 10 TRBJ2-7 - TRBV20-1 TGCAGTGCTCCCCGTCCCGAGCAGTACTTC CSAPRPEQYF
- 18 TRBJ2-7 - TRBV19 TGTGCCAGTAGTACCAGGACAGCCAAAGAGGGGTCCTCCTACGAGCAGTACTTC CASSTRTAKEGSSYEQYF
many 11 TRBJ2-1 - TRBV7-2 TGTGCCAGCAGCGCCGGACAGTTACAGTTCTTC CASSAGQLQFF
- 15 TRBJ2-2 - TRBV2 TGTGCCAGCAGGGCCGGGACACTGAACACCGGGGAGCTGTTTTTT CASRAGTLNTGELFF
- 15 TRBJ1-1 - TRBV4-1 TGCGCCAGCAGCCAAGAACAGGCAGGTCTCAGGGTAGCTTTCTTT CASSQEQAGLRVAFF
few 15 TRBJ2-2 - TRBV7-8 TGTGCCAGCAGCCCGGGAGCCCGGGGCACCGGGGAGCTGTTTTTT CASSPGARGTGELFF
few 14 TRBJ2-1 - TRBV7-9 TGTGCCAGCGGAACAGGGTTTCGGGGCGATGAGCAGTTCTTC CASGTGFRGDEQFF
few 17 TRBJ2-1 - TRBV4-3 TGCGCCAGCAGCCAAGATTGGAGCGCAAGCTCCTACAATGAGCAGTTCTTC CASSQDWSASSYNEQFF
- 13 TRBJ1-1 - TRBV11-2 TGTGCCAGCAGCCACCCTTGGAACACTGAAGCTTTCTTT CASSHPWNTEAFF
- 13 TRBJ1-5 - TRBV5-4 TGTGCCAGCAGCGATGACAGGTCTCAGCCCCAGCATTTT CASSDDRSQPQHF
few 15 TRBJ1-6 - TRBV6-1 TGTGCCAGCAGTTTCCGACAGCCGTATAATTCACCCCTCCACTTT CASSFRQPYNSPLHF
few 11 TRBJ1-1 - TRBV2 TGTGCCAGCAGTGAGAAGATTCGCGCTTTCTTT CASSEKIRAFF
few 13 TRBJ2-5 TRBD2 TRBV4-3 TGCGCCAGCAGCCAAATGGGGGGGGAGACCCAGTACTTC CASSQMGGETQYF
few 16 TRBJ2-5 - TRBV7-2 TGTGCCAGCAGCTTAGTGGCTAGCCGGGGAGGAGAGACCCAGTACTTC CASSLVASRGGETQYF
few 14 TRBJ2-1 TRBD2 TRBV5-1 TGCGCCAGCAGCTCCGGGACTAGCGACAATGAGCAGTTCTTC CASSSGTSDNEQFF
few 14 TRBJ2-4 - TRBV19 TGTGCCAGTAGTCTGGACATAGCCAAAAACATTCAGTACTTC CASSLDIAKNIQYF